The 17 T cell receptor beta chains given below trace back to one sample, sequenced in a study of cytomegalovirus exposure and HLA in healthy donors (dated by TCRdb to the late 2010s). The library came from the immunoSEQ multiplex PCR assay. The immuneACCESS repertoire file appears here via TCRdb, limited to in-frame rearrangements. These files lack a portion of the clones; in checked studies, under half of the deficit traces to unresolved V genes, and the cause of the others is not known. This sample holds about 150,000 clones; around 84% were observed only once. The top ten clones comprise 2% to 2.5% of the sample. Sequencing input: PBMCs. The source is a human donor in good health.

The chain's CDR3 is CASLAGRWGSVNQPQHF. CDR3 coding DNA: TGTGCCAGCTTAGCGGGCAGGTGGGGGTCTGTAAATCAGCCCCAGCATTTT. J is TRBJ1-5 and V is TRBV28; the D gene is possibly TRBD1 (5 bases). The V and J ends lost 8 bases and 4 bases respectively, with 24 bases between them. The germline gives CDR1 MDHEN, CDR2 SYDVKM. This CDR3 is 17 amino acids long.

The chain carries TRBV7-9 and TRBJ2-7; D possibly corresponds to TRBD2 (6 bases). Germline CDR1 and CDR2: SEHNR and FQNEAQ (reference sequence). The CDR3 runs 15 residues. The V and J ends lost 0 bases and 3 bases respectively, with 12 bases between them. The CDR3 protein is CASSLAGTHGYEQYF. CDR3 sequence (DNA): TGTGCCAGCAGCTTAGCGGGGACTCACGGCTACGAGCAGTACTTC.

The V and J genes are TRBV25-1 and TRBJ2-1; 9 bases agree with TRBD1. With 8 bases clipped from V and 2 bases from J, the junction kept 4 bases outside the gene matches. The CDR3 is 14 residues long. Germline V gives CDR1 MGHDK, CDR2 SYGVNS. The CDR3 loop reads CASGTGRPYNEQFF. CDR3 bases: TGTGCCAGCGGGACAGGGAGGCCCTACAATGAGCAGTTCTTC. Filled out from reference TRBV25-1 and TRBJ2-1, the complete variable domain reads EADIYQTPRYLVIGTGKKITLECSQTMGHDKMYWYQQDPGMELHLIHYSYGVNSTEKGDLSSESTVSRIRTEHFPLTLESARPSHTSQYLCASGTGRPYNEQFFGPGTRLTVL.

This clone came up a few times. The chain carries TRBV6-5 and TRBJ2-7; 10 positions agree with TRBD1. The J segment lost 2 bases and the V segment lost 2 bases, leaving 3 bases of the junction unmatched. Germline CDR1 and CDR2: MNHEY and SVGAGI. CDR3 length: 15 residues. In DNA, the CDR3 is TGTGCCAGCAGTTACAGGGACAGGGGCGCCTACGAGCAGTACTTC. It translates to CASSYRDRGAYEQYF.

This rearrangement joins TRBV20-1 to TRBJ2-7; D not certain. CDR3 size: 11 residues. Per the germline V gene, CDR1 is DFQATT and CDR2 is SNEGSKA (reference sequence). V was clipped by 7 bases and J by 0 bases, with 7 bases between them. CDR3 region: CSVQRSYEQYF. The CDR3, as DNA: TGCAGTGTGCAGCGCTCCTACGAGCAGTACTTC.

In DNA form, the CDR3 reads TGTGCCAGCAGCTTCGGCAGGACCTACGAGCAGTACTTC. This codes for CASSFGRTYEQYF. J is TRBJ2-7 and V is TRBV21-1; TRBD1, the table's D call, was not compared with the DNA. TRBV21-1 is an annotated pseudogene. This CDR3 is built from 13 residues.

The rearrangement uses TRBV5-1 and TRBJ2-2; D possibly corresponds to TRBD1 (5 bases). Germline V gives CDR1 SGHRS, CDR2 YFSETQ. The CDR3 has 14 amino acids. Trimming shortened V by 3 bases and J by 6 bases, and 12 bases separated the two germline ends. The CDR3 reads CASSSPGSPGELFF. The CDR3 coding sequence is TGCGCCAGCAGCTCCCCAGGGTCTCCCGGGGAGCTGTTTTTT.

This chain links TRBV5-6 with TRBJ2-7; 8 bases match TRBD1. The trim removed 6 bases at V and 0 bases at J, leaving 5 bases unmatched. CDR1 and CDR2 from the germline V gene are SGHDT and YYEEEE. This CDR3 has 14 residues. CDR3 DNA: TGTGCCAGCAACGACAGGGGACGCTCCTACGAGCAGTACTTC. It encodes CASNDRGRSYEQYF.

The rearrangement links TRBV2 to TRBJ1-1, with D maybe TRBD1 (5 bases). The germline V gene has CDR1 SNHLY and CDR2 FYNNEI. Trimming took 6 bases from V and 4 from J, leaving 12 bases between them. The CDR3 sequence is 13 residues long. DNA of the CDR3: TGTGCCAGCAGAGGGGCATGGGGCACTGAAGCTTTCTTT. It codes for CASRGAWGTEAFF.

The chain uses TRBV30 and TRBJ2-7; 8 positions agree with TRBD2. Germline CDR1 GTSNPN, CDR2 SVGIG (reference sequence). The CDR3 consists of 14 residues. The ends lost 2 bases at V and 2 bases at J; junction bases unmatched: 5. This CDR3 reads CAWSYSGKTYEQYF. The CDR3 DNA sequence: TGTGCCTGGAGTTATAGCGGGAAGACCTACGAGCAGTACTTC.

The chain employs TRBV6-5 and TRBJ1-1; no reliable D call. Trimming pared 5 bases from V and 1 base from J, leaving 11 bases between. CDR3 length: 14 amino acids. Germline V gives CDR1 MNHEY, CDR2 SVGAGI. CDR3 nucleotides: TGTGCCAGCAGTCTAGATCAAGAGAACACTGAAGCTTTCTTT. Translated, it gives CASSLDQENTEAFF.

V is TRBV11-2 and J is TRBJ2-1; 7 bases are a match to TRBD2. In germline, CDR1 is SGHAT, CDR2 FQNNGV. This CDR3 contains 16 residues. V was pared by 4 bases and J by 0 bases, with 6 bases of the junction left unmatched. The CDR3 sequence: CASSSPTGGSYNEQFF. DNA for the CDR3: TGTGCCAGCAGCTCCCCGACGGGGGGCTCCTACAATGAGCAGTTCTTC.

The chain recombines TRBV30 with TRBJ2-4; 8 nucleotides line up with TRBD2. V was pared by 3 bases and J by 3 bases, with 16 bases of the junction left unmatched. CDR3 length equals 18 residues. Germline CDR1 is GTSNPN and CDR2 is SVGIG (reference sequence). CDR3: CAWSPLGLASWGKNIQYF. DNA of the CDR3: TGTGCCTGGAGCCCCCTCGGACTAGCCTCGTGGGGCAAAAACATTCAGTACTTC.

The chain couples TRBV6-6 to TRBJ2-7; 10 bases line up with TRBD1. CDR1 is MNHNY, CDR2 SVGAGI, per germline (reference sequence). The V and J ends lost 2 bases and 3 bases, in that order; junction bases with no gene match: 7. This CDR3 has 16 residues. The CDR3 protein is CASSYGPGTGDYEQYF. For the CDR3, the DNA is TGTGCCAGCAGTTACGGGCCGGGGACAGGGGACTACGAGCAGTACTTC.

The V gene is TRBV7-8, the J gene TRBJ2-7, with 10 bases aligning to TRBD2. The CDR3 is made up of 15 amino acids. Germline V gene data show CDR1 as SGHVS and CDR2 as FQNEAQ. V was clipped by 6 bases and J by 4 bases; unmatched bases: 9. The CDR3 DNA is TGTGCCAGCAGACGACTAGCGGGCGACATTTACGAGCAGTACTTC. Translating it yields CASRRLAGDIYEQYF.

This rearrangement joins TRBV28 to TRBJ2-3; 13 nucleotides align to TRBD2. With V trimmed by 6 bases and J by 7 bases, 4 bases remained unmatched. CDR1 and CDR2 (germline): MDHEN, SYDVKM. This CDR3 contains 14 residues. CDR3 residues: CASRTSGGLNTQYF. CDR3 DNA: TGTGCCAGCAGGACTAGCGGGGGGCTCAATACGCAGTATTTT.

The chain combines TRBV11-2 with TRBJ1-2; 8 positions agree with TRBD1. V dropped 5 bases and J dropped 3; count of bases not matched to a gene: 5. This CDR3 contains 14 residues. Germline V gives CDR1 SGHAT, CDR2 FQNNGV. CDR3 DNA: TGTGCCAGCAGCCAGGGGGCGGTGGACTATGGCTACACCTTC. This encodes CASSQGAVDYGYTF.